This T cell receptor beta chain was observed in a study of blood T cell repertoires in COVID-19. Study summary: The origin of the acute and convalescent COVID-19 samples was the United States, Italy and Spain. PBMCs, B-cell-depleted T cells, or T cells were the source of the cDNA or gDNA that made up the material.

CDR1 and CDR2 from the germline V gene are SGHNT and YENEEA. The CDR3 totals 17 residues. V trimming: 5 bases; J trimming: 2 bases; junction bases outside the gene matches: 12. As handled by the study authors: Estimates of nucleated cell counts were drawn from the amplification of reference gene primers. Profiling relied on immunoSEQ multiplex PCR, and the TCRdb table lists in-frame clones only, not all of them. V and J calls and clone size are given by that table; D and trimming were obtained from the DNA. This sample yields 100,000 to 130,000 clones, of which roughly 90% are seen a single time; 4.5% to 6% belongs to the top ten.

The TCR comes from a man aged 40-55 years with active or convalescent COVID-19. Sequencing was carried out using peripheral blood. The chain combines TRBV11-3 with TRBJ1-3; 7 bases align to TRBD1. The CDR3 here is CASSNRTGGGPGNTIYF. Here the CDR3 DNA reads TGTGCCAGCAGCAACCGGACAGGTGGAGGGCCTGGAAACACCATATATTTT.